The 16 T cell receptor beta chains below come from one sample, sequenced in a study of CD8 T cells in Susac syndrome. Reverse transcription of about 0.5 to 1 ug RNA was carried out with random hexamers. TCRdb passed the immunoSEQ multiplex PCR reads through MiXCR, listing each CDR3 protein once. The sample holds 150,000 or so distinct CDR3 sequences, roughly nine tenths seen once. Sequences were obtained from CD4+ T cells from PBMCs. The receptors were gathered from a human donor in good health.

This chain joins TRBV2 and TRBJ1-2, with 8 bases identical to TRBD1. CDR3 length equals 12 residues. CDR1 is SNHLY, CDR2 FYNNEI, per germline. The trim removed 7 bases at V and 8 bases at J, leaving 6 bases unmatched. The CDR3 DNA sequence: TGTGCCAGCACGTTGGACAGGGACGGCTACACCTTC. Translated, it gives CASTLDRDGYTF. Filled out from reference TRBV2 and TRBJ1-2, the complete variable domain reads EPEVTQTPSHQVTQMGQEVILRCVPISNHLYFYWYRQILGQKVEFLVSFYNNEISEKSEIFDDQFSVERPDGSNFTLKIRSTKLEDSAMYFCASTLDRDGYTFGSGTRLTVV.

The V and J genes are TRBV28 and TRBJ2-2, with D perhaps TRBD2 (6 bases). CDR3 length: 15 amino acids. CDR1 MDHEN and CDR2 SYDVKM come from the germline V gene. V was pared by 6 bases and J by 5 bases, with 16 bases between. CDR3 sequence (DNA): TGTGCCAGCAGAATGGGACTTCGTGGAACCGGGGAGCTGTTTTTT. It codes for CASRMGLRGTGELFF.

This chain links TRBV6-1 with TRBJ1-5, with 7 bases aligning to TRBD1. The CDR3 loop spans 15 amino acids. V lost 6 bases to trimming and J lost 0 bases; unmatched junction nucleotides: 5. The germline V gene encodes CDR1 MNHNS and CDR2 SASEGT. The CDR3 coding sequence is TGTGCCAGCAGACCAGGGGGTCATAGCAATCAGCCCCAGCATTTT. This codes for CASRPGGHSNQPQHF.

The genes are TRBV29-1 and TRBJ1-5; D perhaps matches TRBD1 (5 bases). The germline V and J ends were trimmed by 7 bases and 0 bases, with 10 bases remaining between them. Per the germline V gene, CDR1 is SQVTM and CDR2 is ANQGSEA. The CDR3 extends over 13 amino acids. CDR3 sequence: CSARQSSNQPQHF. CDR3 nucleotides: TGCAGCGCCAGACAGTCTAGCAATCAGCCCCAGCATTTT.

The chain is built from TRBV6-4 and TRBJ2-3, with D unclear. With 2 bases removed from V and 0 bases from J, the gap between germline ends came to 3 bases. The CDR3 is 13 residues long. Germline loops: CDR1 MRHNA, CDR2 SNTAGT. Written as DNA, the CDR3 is TGTGCCAGCAGTGACATGAGCACAGATACGCAGTATTTT. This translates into CASSDMSTDTQYF.

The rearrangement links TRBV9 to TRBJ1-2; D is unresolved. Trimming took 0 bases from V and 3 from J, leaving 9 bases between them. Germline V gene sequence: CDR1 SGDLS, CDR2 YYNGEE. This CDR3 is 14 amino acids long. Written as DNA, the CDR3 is TGTGCCAGCAGCGTAGGGGCCGACCACTATGGCTACACCTTC. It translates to CASSVGADHYGYTF.

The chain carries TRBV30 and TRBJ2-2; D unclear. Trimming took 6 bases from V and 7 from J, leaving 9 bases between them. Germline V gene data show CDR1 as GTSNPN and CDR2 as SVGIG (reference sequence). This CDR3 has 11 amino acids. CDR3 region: CACLYGGELFF. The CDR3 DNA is TGTGCCTGCCTCTATGGCGGGGAGCTGTTTTTT.

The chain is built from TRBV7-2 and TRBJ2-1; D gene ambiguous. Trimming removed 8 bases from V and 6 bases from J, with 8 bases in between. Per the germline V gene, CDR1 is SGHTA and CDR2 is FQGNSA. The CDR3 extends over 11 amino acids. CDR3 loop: CASGAFNEQFF. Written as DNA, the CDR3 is TGTGCCAGCGGTGCCTTCAATGAGCAGTTCTTC.

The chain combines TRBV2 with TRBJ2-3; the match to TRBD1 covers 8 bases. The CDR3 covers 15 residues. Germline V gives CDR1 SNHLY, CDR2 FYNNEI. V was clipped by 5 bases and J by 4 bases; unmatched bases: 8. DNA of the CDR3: TGTGCCAGCAGTCGCCGGGACAGGAAGGCAGATACGCAGTATTTT. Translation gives CASSRRDRKADTQYF.

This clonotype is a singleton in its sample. CDR3 in amino acids: CSARAREAGDGYTF. CDR3 DNA: TGCAGTGCTAGGGCCAGGGAGGCAGGGGATGGCTACACCTTC. The gene calls are TRBV20-1 and TRBJ1-2, with D maybe TRBD1 (6 bases). The CDR3 covers 14 residues. The ends were cut back, 3 bases at V and 6 bases at J, with 17 bases in the middle. CDR1 and CDR2 (germline): DFQATT, SNEGSKA (reference sequence).

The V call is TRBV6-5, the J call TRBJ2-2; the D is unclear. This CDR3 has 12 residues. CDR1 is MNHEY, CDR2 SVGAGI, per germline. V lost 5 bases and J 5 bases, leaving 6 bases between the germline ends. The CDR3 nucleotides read TGTGCCAGCAGTCAAAGAACCGGGGAGCTGTTTTTT. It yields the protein CASSQRTGELFF.

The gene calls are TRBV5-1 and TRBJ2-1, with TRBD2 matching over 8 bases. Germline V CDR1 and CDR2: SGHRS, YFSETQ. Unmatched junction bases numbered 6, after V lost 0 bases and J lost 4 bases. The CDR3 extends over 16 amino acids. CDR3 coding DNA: TGCGCCAGCAGCTTGGAACTAGCGGAGGAATACAATGAGCAGTTCTTC. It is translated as CASSLELAEEYNEQFF.

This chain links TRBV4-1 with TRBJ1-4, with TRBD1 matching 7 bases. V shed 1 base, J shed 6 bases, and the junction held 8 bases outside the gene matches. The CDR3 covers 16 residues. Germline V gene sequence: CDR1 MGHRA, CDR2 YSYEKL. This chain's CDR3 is CASSQGPTGSYEKLFF. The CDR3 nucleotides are TGCGCCAGCAGCCAAGGTCCGACAGGGTCATATGAAAAACTGTTTTTT.

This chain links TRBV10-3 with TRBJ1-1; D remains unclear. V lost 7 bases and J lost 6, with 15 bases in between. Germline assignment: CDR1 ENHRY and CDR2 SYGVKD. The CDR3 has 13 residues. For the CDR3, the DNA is TGTGCCATCAATACGCAGGAGGGTTCTGAAGCTTTCTTT. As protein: CAINTQEGSEAFF.

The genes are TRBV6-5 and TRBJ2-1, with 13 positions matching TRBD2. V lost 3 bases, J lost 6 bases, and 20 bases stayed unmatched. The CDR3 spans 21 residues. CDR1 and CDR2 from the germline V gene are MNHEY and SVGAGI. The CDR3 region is CASSYHPPGLAGTGRRNEQFF. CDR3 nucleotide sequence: TGTGCCAGCAGTTATCATCCACCGGGACTAGCGGGGACCGGGCGACGCAATGAGCAGTTCTTC.

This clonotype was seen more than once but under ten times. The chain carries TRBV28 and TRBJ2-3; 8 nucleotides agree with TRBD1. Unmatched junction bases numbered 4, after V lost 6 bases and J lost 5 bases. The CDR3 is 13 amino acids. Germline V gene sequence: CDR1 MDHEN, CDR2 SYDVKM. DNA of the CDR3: TGTGCCAGCAGCCAGGGGGCCGGAGATACGCAGTATTTT. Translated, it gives CASSQGAGDTQYF. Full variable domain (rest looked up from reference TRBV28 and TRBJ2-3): DVKVTQSSRYLVKRTGEKVFLECVQDMDHENMFWYRQDPGLGLRLIYFSYDVKMKEKGDIPEGYSVSREKKERFSLILESASTNQTSMYLCASSQGAGDTQYFGPGTRLTVL.